This T cell receptor beta chain originates from a study of blood T cell repertoires in COVID-19. Study context: Sources were T cells, B-cell-depleted T cells, or PBMCs; the material itself was cDNA or gDNA.

With 3 bases clipped from V and 2 bases from J, the junction kept 11 bases outside the gene matches. The CDR3 length is 17 residues. Per the germline V gene, CDR1 is MNHEY and CDR2 is SMNVEV (reference sequence). Per the original data handling: Amplifying reference gene primers gave estimates of nucleated cell counts. The data were produced by immunoSEQ multiplex PCR, yet TCRdb's version contains in-frame clones alone and is incomplete. V, J and clone size derive from that table, while D and trimming were established from the DNA sequence. The repertoire consists of 250,000 to 300,000 clones, with 84% occurring once and the leading ten covering under 5%.

The sequence came from a man aged 55 to 69 with acute or convalescent COVID-19. This rearrangement joins TRBV27 to TRBJ2-7, with TRBD1 identical over 9 bases. Sequencing used peripheral blood. As DNA, the CDR3 is TGTGCCAGCAGTTTTCAGCCGGGACAGGGTATTCCCTACGAGCAGTACTTC. Amino acid sequence: CASSFQPGQGIPYEQYF.